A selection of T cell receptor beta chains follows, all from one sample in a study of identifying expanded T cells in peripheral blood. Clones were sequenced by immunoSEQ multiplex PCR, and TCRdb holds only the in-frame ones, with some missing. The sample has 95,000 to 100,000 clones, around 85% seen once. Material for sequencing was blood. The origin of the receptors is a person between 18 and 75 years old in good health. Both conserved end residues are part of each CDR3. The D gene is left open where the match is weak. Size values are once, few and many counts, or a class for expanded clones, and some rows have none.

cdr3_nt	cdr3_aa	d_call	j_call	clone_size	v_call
TGTGCCAGCAGTCGAGACAGAGACTATGGCTACACCTTC	CASSRDRDYGYTF	-	TRBJ1-2	-	TRBV2
TGTGCCAGCAGCTCGACCCTCATGGGGGCGGGGGAGACCCAGTACTTC	CASSSTLMGAGETQYF	-	TRBJ2-5	-	TRBV5-4
TGTGCCAGCAGCTCGACAGGAGTAATGAACACTGAAGCTTTCTTT	CASSSTGVMNTEAFF	-	TRBJ1-1	-	TRBV7-2
TGTGCCAGCAGCCGCGGGACAGGGGAGTCCTATGGCTACACCTTC	CASSRGTGESYGYTF	TRBD1	TRBJ1-2	-	TRBV7-8
TGTGCCAGCAGCTCGGGACTAGCCGATCGGAGGGTCTTC	CASSSGLADRRVF	TRBD2	TRBJ2-1	-	TRBV7-2
TGTGCCAGCCAGAGGGGGGGCCAAATTGAGACCCAGTACTTC	CASQRGGQIETQYF	-	TRBJ2-5	-	TRBV6-5
TGTGCCAGCAGTCCGGACCCTAGCGGGGGGTCGCAGTTCTTC	CASSPDPSGGSQFF	TRBD2	TRBJ2-1	-	TRBV28
TGTGCCAGCTCACCAGAGGGCAGAGATCAGCCCCAGCATTTT	CASSPEGRDQPQHF	-	TRBJ1-5	few	TRBV18
TGTGCCAGCAGTGAGGAGGGGGCAGGAGGGGAGCTGTTTTTT	CASSEEGAGGELFF	-	TRBJ2-2	-	TRBV2
TGTGCCAGCTCCCCCCGGGCAACTAATGAAAAACTGTTTTTT	CASSPRATNEKLFF	-	TRBJ1-4	-	TRBV11-2
TGTGCCAGCAGTTTAACAGGGGTAACCTACGAGCAGTACTTC	CASSLTGVTYEQYF	TRBD1	TRBJ2-7	-	TRBV27
TGCGCCAGCAGCCAAGATCGACGTCGTGAAGCTTTCTTT	CASSQDRRREAFF	-	TRBJ1-1	once	TRBV4-1
TGTGCCAGCAGCCAGGGGGCCGGTAGCACAGATACGCAGTATTTT	CASSQGAGSTDTQYF	TRBD1	TRBJ2-3	-	TRBV6-4
TGCAGCGTTCCGGACAGAGGGTTACAAGAGACCCAGTACTTC	CSVPDRGLQETQYF	-	TRBJ2-5	-	TRBV29-1
TGTGCCAGCAGCACCGGACAGGGGAGTACTGAAGCTTTCTTT	CASSTGQGSTEAFF	TRBD1	TRBJ1-1	few	TRBV9
TGTGCCAGCAGCCCTGGGGCGGGGTCGGGCACAGATACGCAGTATTTT	CASSPGAGSGTDTQYF	-	TRBJ2-3	-	TRBV27
TGTGCCAGCATGTTCGTTGAGACCCAGTACTTC	CASMFVETQYF	-	TRBJ2-5	-	TRBV2
TGTGCCAGCAGCCGCCTTGGGGCGGGAGTCCCCGAGCAGTACTTC	CASSRLGAGVPEQYF	TRBD2	TRBJ2-7	-	TRBV7-2
TGTGCCAGCAGCTTAGGACCCGAGAGCAATCAGCCCCAGCATTTT	CASSLGPESNQPQHF	-	TRBJ1-5	-	TRBV5-4
TGTGCCAGCAGTTACTCGATGGCAGGGGCTGGAAACACCATATATTTT	CASSYSMAGAGNTIYF	-	TRBJ1-3	-	TRBV6-5
TGTGCCAGCAGCTGCGCAGGGGTGGGCAATCAGCCCCAGCATTTT	CASSCAGVGNQPQHF	-	TRBJ1-5	once	TRBV21-1
TGCACCAGCAGCCAAGTGGGGGGACTGGTTAGCAATCAGCCCCAGCATTTT	CTSSQVGGLVSNQPQHF	-	TRBJ1-5	-	TRBV1
TGTGCCAGCAGCTCGGCGGGACAGGGGGTCTACAATGAGCAGTTCTTC	CASSSAGQGVYNEQFF	TRBD1	TRBJ2-1	-	TRBV7-8
TGTGCCAGCTCACCAATGCTAGGGACAAATAGGGGCGAGCAGTACTTC	CASSPMLGTNRGEQYF	-	TRBJ2-7	-	TRBV18
TGTGCCAGCAGGCAGGGGCAAGCTAACTATGGCTACACCTTC	CASRQGQANYGYTF	-	TRBJ1-2	once	TRBV28
TGTGCCACCAGCAGAGTGGCAGGCTCCTACAATGAGCAGTTCTTC	CATSRVAGSYNEQFF	-	TRBJ2-1	many	TRBV15
TGTGCCAGCAGCGGTGGGGACAGGGGGCCGAAAGCTTTCTTT	CASSGGDRGPKAFF	TRBD1	TRBJ1-1	-	TRBV7-9
TGTGCCAGCAGAACTAGCGTCGAGCAGTACTTC	CASRTSVEQYF	TRBD2	TRBJ2-7	-	TRBV6-6
TGTGCCAGCAGCTCTGGGCCGGGGGCCAACGTCCTGACTTTC	CASSSGPGANVLTF	-	TRBJ2-6	-	TRBV7-6
TGTGCCAGCAGTGAGCCGGGGGAGTACAATGAGCAGTTCTTC	CASSEPGEYNEQFF	-	TRBJ2-1	-	TRBV28
TGTGCCAGCAGCTCTCCAGGGTCGGTTGGAACTGAAGCTTTCTTT	CASSSPGSVGTEAFF	-	TRBJ1-1	-	TRBV13
TGTGCCAGCAGCCGCCAGTTTGGGATGAACACTGAAGCTTTCTTT	CASSRQFGMNTEAFF	-	TRBJ1-1	-	TRBV7-2
TGCGCCAGCAGTCGCGACAGGGGGACTAACTATGGCTACACCTTC	CASSRDRGTNYGYTF	TRBD1	TRBJ1-2	-	TRBV4-3
TGCGCCAGCAGTGGGAACCGGGACGCTGGCGTCTCGGGGCTAGCGCACTCCTACGAGCAGTACTTC	CASSGNRDAGVSGLAHSYEQYF	-	TRBJ2-7	-	TRBV10-2
TGTGCCAGCAGATCAATTGTACAGGCGAACTATAATTCACCCCTCCACTTT	CASRSIVQANYNSPLHF	-	TRBJ1-6	-	TRBV27
TGTGCCAGTAGTATCGGAATGTACAGGGGCGAGCAGTACTTC	CASSIGMYRGEQYF	TRBD1	TRBJ2-7	once	TRBV19
TGTGCCAGCTCATACGGTGTTACTGGGGCCAACGTCCTGACTTTC	CASSYGVTGANVLTF	-	TRBJ2-6	-	TRBV18
TGTGCCAGCAGCTTAGGCAGGGACACTGAAGCTTTCTTT	CASSLGRDTEAFF	-	TRBJ1-1	-	TRBV11-3
TGTGCCAGCAGACAGGGAAGCGTAGCAAATAATTCACCCCTCCACTTT	CASRQGSVANNSPLHF	-	TRBJ1-6	-	TRBV7-2
TGTGCCAGCAGTTCCGGGACAGGCAATTCACCCCTCCACTTT	CASSSGTGNSPLHF	TRBD1	TRBJ1-6	-	TRBV6-5